One T cell receptor (beta chain) is described in this entry. The target antigen is unknown. One base separates it from a far larger clone, so it is likely a read error. The V gene end was trimmed by 5 bases and the J gene end by 9 bases; junction bases not matched to a gene: 8. The CDR3 is 14 residues long. These data belong to a study of regulatory T cells in long-lasting Graves disease. Time point meaning: newly diagnosed GD, antithyroid drugs for less than 3 months. With RNA extracted from PBMCs as input, the TCR library was made. With EDTA tubes as the receptacles, approximately 8.2 milliliters of peripheral blood were drawn. Through Arm-PCR of CDR3 regions and iRepertoire HTBI primers, TCR beta libraries were built. Per the authors' pipeline: Across the samples, identification revealed roughly 56 TRBV and around 14 TRBJ segments. TCRdb reprocessed the multiplex PCR reads with MiXCR, giving one entry per CDR3 protein. TCRdb assigned the V and J calls; the authors' analysis was not used. This sample has some 320,000 distinct CDR3 sequences, with over 15% found just once.

General study points: Persistent Graves' patients possessed reduced TCR diversity relative to recently diagnosed ones. Researchers reported studying only peripheral blood, not thyroid tissue.

The V gene is TRBV12-3 or TRBV12-4, the J gene TRBJ2-1; TRBD2 aligns across 9 bases. This material consisted of peripheral blood mononuclear cells (PBMCs), taken at new diagnosis, from a patient treated with antithyroid drugs. The receptor was isolated from a female donor with Graves disease. DNA for the CDR3: TGTGCCAGCAGTCCGGGCGGGGGGGCGAGTGAGCAGTTCTTC. Protein: CASSPGGGASEQFF.